Detailed here is one TCR beta chain. This entry belongs to a study of PD-L1 blockade in urothelial cancer. Time point: pretreatment peripheral blood. V lost 0 bases, J lost 1 base, and 16 bases lay in between. Germline-derived CDR1 and CDR2 are SGDLS and YYNGEE. The CDR3 sequence is 17 residues long. Using immunoSEQ multiplex PCR, the repertoire was profiled, and TCRdb retains in-frame clones only, with some absent. The repertoire holds over 75,000 clones, with more than 75% as singletons. J is TRBJ2-5 and V is TRBV9, with no clear D. This clonotype was sampled from a man in his 60s with urothelial cancer. Source: PBMCs, taken around atezolizumab (anti-PD-L1) treatment. The CDR3 loop reads CASSVAGAGNSQETQYF. The CDR3 DNA follows: TGTGCCAGCAGCGTAGCCGGAGCCGGAAATTCCCAAGAGACCCAGTACTTC.